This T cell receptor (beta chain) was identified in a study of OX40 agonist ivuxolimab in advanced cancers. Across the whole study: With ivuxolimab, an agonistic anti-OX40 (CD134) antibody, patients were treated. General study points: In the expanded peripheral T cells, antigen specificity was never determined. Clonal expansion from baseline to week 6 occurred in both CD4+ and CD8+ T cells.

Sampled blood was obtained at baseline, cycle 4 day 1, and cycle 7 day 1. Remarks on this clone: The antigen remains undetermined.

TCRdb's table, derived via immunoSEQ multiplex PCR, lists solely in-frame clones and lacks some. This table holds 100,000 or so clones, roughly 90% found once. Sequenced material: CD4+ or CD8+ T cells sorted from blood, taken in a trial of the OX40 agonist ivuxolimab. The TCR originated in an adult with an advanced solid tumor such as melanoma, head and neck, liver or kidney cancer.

The CDR3 sequence: CASSSYGRDTQYF. The CDR3 DNA follows: TGTGCCAGCAGTTCCTACGGCCGAGATACGCAGTATTTT. The chain joins TRBV2 to TRBJ2-3; D uncertain. The CDR3 has 13 residues. Germline V gives CDR1 SNHLY, CDR2 FYNNEI. The V end was cut by 5 bases, the J end by 5 bases, with 11 bases between.